The 2 T cell receptor beta chains below come from one sample, sequenced in a study of T-cell reconstitution after alpha-beta-depleted transplantation in children. TCRbeta library construction was performed incorporating unique molecular identifiers. TCRdb re-called the PCR reads with MiXCR, one entry per CDR3 protein. The sample has 200,000 to 300,000 distinct CDR3 sequences; about 26% are singletons. Sequencing used PBMCs, obtained before TCRalphabeta/CD19-depleted stem cell transplant. Receptors were obtained from a girl aged 2 to 9 with Fanconi anemia, due to receive a stem cell transplant.

V is TRBV7-3 and J is TRBJ2-1, with 16 bases identical to TRBD2. CDR3 length: 18 amino acids. Trimming took 6 bases from V and 7 from J; bases not matched to a gene: 12. Germline CDR1 is SGHTA and CDR2 is FQGTGA. Written as DNA, the CDR3 is TGTGCCAGCAGACTCGGGACTAGCGGGAGGGCCTTTGAGAATGAGCAGTTCTTC. This gives the protein CASRLGTSGRAFENEQFF.

Ten or more counts support this clonotype. The chain couples TRBV29-1 to TRBJ2-7; TRBD1 aligns across 9 bases. Germline V gene sequence: CDR1 SQVTM, CDR2 ANQGSEA. The CDR3 is made up of 13 amino acids. V shed 7 bases, J shed 2 bases, and the junction held 6 bases outside the gene matches. The chain's CDR3 is CSASDRGAYEQYF. The CDR3 DNA follows: TGCAGCGCATCCGACAGGGGGGCCTACGAGCAGTACTTC.